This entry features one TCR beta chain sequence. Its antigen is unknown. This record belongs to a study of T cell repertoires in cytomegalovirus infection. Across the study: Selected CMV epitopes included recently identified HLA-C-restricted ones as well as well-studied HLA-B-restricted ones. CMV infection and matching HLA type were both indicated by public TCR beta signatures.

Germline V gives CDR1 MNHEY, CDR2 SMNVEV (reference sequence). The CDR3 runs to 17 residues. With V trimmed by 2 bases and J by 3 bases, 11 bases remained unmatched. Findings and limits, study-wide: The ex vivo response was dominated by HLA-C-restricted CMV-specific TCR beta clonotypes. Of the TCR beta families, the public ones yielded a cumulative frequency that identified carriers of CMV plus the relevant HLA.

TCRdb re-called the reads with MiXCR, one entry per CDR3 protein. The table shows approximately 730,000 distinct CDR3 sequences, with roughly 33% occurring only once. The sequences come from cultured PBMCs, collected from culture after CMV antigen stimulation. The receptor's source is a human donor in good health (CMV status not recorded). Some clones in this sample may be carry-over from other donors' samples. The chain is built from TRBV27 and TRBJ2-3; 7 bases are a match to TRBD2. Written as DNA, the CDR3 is TGTGCCAGCAGTTTAGGGGGGGGACCCTCCGAGACAGATACGCAGTATTTT. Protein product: CASSLGGGPSETDTQYF.